This passage covers 21 T cell receptor beta chains from one sample sequenced in a study of blood T cell repertoires in COVID-19. Sequencing was performed with immunoSEQ multiplex PCR; in TCRdb, only in-frame clones are kept and a portion is missing. The profile covers about 87,000 clones, with about 85% appearing a single time and less than 4% taken by the ten largest. The specimen was peripheral blood. Receptors were obtained from a woman older than 75 with COVID-19, enrolled during active disease.

V gene TRBV28 combines with J gene TRBJ1-5; possible D gene TRBD1, 5 bases. Germline CDR1 MDHEN, CDR2 SYDVKM. This CDR3 comprises 16 residues. Trimming took 4 bases from V and 2 from J, leaving 15 bases between them. The CDR3 DNA reads as TGTGCCAGCAGTTGGGGCAGGGCTGTGGGCAATCAGCCCCAGCATTTT. As protein: CASSWGRAVGNQPQHF.

The rearrangement links TRBV6-1 to TRBJ1-1, with 8 bases aligning to TRBD1. The CDR3 is 14 amino acids. With 2 bases clipped from V and 6 bases from J, the junction kept 5 bases outside the gene matches. Germline lookup yields CDR1 MNHNS and CDR2 SASEGT. CDR3 amino acids: CASSERVTGAEAFF. The CDR3 DNA is TGTGCCAGCAGTGAAAGAGTGACAGGGGCTGAAGCTTTCTTT.

V is TRBV10-3 and J is TRBJ2-5; D might be TRBD1 (5 bases). V gave up 6 bases and J gave up 2 bases, with 13 bases separating them. The germline V gene has CDR1 ENHRY and CDR2 SYGVKD. The CDR3 loop spans 14 amino acids. DNA for the CDR3: TGTGCCATCAGAGGGGCTGTGGGGCAAGAGACCCAGTACTTC. Its protein is CAIRGAVGQETQYF.

To note about this clone: One end of the junction varies from germline; a read error may be responsible. This chain joins TRBV20-1 and TRBJ1-1, with D perhaps TRBD1 (6 bases). The CDR3 consists of 8 residues. Germline V gene lookup returns CDR1 DFQATT and CDR2 SNEGSKA (reference sequence). The CDR3 coding sequence is TGCAGTGCTGTGCAGGGGATCTTT. Protein: CSAVQGIF.

The chain employs TRBV7-9 and TRBJ2-6; tentative D call: TRBD1 (5 bases). V was cut by 1 base and J by 1 base, with 11 bases left in between. This CDR3 is built from 17 residues. Germline V gives CDR1 SEHNR, CDR2 FQNEAQ (reference sequence). For the CDR3, the DNA is TGTGCCAGCAGCTTAGGAACAGGAAGGTCTGGGGCCAACGTCCTGACTTTC. It yields the protein CASSLGTGRSGANVLTF.

The chain joins TRBV3-1 (or the pseudogene TRBV3-2) to TRBJ2-3; 10 bases fit TRBD2. The V gene's germline CDR1 is LGHDT and CDR2 YNNKEL (reference sequence). With V trimmed by 4 bases and J by 1 base, 2 bases remained unmatched. The CDR3 length is 15 residues. CDR3 nucleotides: TGTGCCAGCAGCCCTGGGACTAGCGGCACAGATACGCAGTATTTT. Translated: CASSPGTSGTDTQYF.

This clone has only one observation. This chain uses TRBV7-2 with TRBJ1-4, with 8 bases that match TRBD1. J was trimmed by 4 bases and V by 6 bases; bases with no gene match: 4. Per germline, CDR1 SGHTA and CDR2 FQGNSA. The CDR3 is made up of 14 amino acids. For the CDR3, the DNA is TGTGCCAGCAGTCCGGGACAGGATAATGAAAAACTGTTTTTT. Encoded protein: CASSPGQDNEKLFF. Full variable domain (missing parts from reference TRBV7-2 and TRBJ1-4): GAGVSQSPSNKVTEKGKDVELRCDPISGHTALYWYRQSLGQGLEFLIYFQGNSAPDKSGLPSDRFSAERTGGSVSTLTIQRTQQEDSAVYLCASSPGQDNEKLFFGSGTQLSVL.

Here the CDR3 reads CATSRDLRESYEQYF. The CDR3 DNA is TGTGCCACCAGCAGAGATCTGAGGGAGTCGTACGAGCAGTACTTC. V gene TRBV15 combines with J gene TRBJ2-7; D may be TRBD2 (5 bases). Looked up from germline, CDR1 is LNHNV and CDR2 is YYDKDF (reference sequence). With 0 bases removed from V and 4 bases from J, the gap between germline ends came to 13 bases. The length of the CDR3 is 15 residues.

V is TRBV24-1 and J is TRBJ1-4; D not resolved. V was cut by 4 bases and J by 13 bases, with 12 bases left in between. Germline values: CDR1 KGHDR, CDR2 SFDVKD. This CDR3 comprises 12 residues. CDR3 in DNA: TGTGCCACCAGTGACCCGCAAGAGAGACTGTTTTTT. Translation gives CATSDPQERLFF.

The rearrangement joins TRBV28 to TRBJ1-3; D possibly corresponds to TRBD1 (5 bases). Looked up from germline, CDR1 is MDHEN and CDR2 is SYDVKM. Trimming left V 6 bases short and J 0 bases short, with 9 bases between. CDR3 length: 14 residues. CDR3 sequence: CASSPGGSGNTIYF. CDR3 nucleotide sequence: TGTGCCAGCAGCCCGGGGGGCTCTGGAAACACCATATATTTT. Full variable domain (outside the CDR3, taken from reference TRBV28 and TRBJ1-3): DVKVTQSSRYLVKRTGEKVFLECVQDMDHENMFWYRQDPGLGLRLIYFSYDVKMKEKGDIPEGYSVSREKKERFSLILESASTNQTSMYLCASSPGGSGNTIYFGEGSWLTVV.

The chain has TRBV12-3 or TRBV12-4 and TRBJ1-2; tentative D call: TRBD1 (5 bases). The CDR3 spans 13 residues. The V and J ends lost 6 bases and 2 bases respectively, with 10 bases between them. The CDR3 protein is CASRSRVNYGYTF. CDR3 bases: TGTGCCAGCAGGTCCAGGGTGAACTATGGCTACACCTTC.

The chain uses TRBV6-5 and TRBJ1-2; TRBD1 agrees at 7 bases. CDR1 MNHEY and CDR2 SVGAGI come from the germline V gene. V lost 9 bases and J lost 3; bases outside the gene matches: 10. The CDR3 is made up of 14 amino acids. CDR3 sequence reads: CASFSTGIDYGYTF. The CDR3 DNA follows: TGTGCCAGTTTCTCGACAGGGATCGACTATGGCTACACCTTC.

The CDR3 reads CASSPQRTGGNQPQHF. The CDR3 DNA is TGTGCCAGCAGCCCTCAGCGGACAGGAGGCAATCAGCCCCAGCATTTT. V gene TRBV5-8 combines with J gene TRBJ1-5; 7 positions match TRBD1. The CDR3 has 16 amino acids. V lost 4 bases, J lost 2 bases, and 9 bases stayed unmatched. CDR1 SGHTS and CDR2 YDEGEE come from the germline V gene.

The chain couples TRBV9 to TRBJ2-5, with 8 bases identical to TRBD2. J gave up 4 bases and V 1 base, and 6 bases lay outside the gene matches. Germline assignment: CDR1 SGDLS and CDR2 YYNGEE. The CDR3 loop spans 15 amino acids. In DNA, the CDR3 is TGTGCCAGCAGCGTAATTGCGGGGGGAGCAGAGACCCAGTACTTC. Translating gives CASSVIAGGAETQYF. Using reference TRBV9 and TRBJ2-5 for the parts outside the CDR3, the full variable domain is DSGVTQTPKHLITATGQRVTLRCSPRSGDLSVYWYQQSLDQGLQFLIQYYNGEERAKGNILERFSAQQFPDLHSELNLSSLELGDSALYFCASSVIAGGAETQYFGPGTRLLVL.

This chain connects TRBV7-3 to TRBJ2-1; D may be TRBD2 (5 bases). Germline V gene lookup returns CDR1 SGHTA and CDR2 FQGTGA. V was pared by 5 bases and J by 6 bases, with 8 bases between. This CDR3 has 12 amino acids. The CDR3 spells CASSEGGNEQFF. In nucleotides, the CDR3 is TGTGCCAGCAGCGAGGGCGGCAATGAGCAGTTCTTC. Variable domain in full (rest from reference TRBV7-3 and TRBJ2-1): GAGVSQTPSNKVTEKGKYVELRCDPISGHTALYWYRQSLGQGPEFLIYFQGTGAADDSGLPNDRFFAVRPEGSVSTLKIQRTERGDSAVYLCASSEGGNEQFFGPGTRLTVL.

CDR3 protein: CGLSLVSSYNEQFF. As DNA, the CDR3 is TGTGGCCTGTCTTTGGTTAGCTCCTACAATGAGCAGTTCTTC. The genes are TRBV21-1 and TRBJ2-1; the table's D call, TRBD2, was not checked against the DNA. TRBV21-1 is an annotated pseudogene. This CDR3 is built from 14 residues.

The chain recombines TRBV28 with TRBJ1-2; D is perhaps TRBD1 (5 bases). With 6 bases removed from V and 0 bases from J, the gap between germline ends came to 8 bases. Germline V gene data show CDR1 as MDHEN and CDR2 as SYDVKM. The CDR3 extends over 13 amino acids. The CDR3 coding sequence is TGTGCCAGCAGCCGACAGCCTAACTATGGCTACACCTTC. Amino acid sequence: CASSRQPNYGYTF.

This chain joins TRBV2 and TRBJ2-7; D remains ambiguous. V lost 6 bases, J lost 0 bases, and 6 bases lay in between. The CDR3 length is 12 residues. CDR1 SNHLY and CDR2 FYNNEI come from the germline V gene. Here the CDR3 reads CASRQLSYEQYF. CDR3 sequence (DNA): TGTGCCAGCAGACAGCTCTCCTACGAGCAGTACTTC. The entire variable domain, with the rest obtained from reference TRBV2 and TRBJ2-7, is as follows: EPEVTQTPSHQVTQMGQEVILRCVPISNHLYFYWYRQILGQKVEFLVSFYNNEISEKSEIFDDQFSVERPDGSNFTLKIRSTKLEDSAMYFCASRQLSYEQYFGPGTRLTVT.

The rearrangement joins TRBV15 to TRBJ2-3, with D hard to call. V lost 2 bases to trimming and J lost 4 bases, with 7 bases between them. This CDR3 is 13 amino acids long. CDR1 is LNHNV, CDR2 YYDKDF, per germline (reference sequence). The CDR3 is CATSRRLSDTQYF. The CDR3 DNA reads TGTGCCACCAGCAGAAGACTTTCAGATACGCAGTATTTT.

The chain uses TRBV27 and TRBJ2-7, with 7 bases aligning to TRBD2. Germline values: CDR1 MNHEY, CDR2 SMNVEV (reference sequence). The CDR3 has 15 amino acids. V lost 1 base and J lost 4; bases outside the gene matches: 7. CDR3 coding DNA: TGTGCCAGCAGTTTATTAGGCGGGAGCGGTTACGAGCAGTACTTC. Its protein product is CASSLLGGSGYEQYF.

The V gene is TRBV12-5, the J gene TRBJ1-6; D might be TRBD1 (6 bases). The CDR3 contains 15 residues. Germline V gene data show CDR1 as LGHNT and CDR2 as FRNRAP. Deletions cut 0 bases from V and 9 bases from J, with 12 bases between. CDR3 in amino acids: CASGLVTRDTSPLHF. For the CDR3, the DNA is TGTGCTAGTGGTTTGGTAACACGGGACACTTCACCCCTCCACTTT.